This TCR beta chain was recorded in a study of shared clonotypes between healthy human individuals. As defined, naive CD8 cells were CD45RO-negative and positively selected for CCR7, with terminally differentiated effector memory CD45RA+ cells excluded. Of note for this clone: Other DNA sequences within the sample encode an identical CDR3.

Germline CDR1 LNHDA, CDR2 SQIVND (reference sequence). This CDR3 spans 13 amino acids. The ends were cut back, 3 bases at V and 4 bases at J, with 10 bases in the middle. Only in-frame clones appear in the TCRdb table, and some are missing; sequencing was by immunoSEQ multiplex PCR. The repertoire holds some 2 million clones, 85% to 95% seen once, with less than 1.5% in the top ten. The chain uses TRBV19 and TRBJ2-7; unclear D gene. Sequencing used naive CD8+ T cells sorted from blood. The source is a man younger than 35 in good health. CDR3 region: CASSIGGLYEQYF. The CDR3 DNA sequence: TGTGCCAGTAGTATTGGCGGTCTTTACGAGCAGTACTTC.